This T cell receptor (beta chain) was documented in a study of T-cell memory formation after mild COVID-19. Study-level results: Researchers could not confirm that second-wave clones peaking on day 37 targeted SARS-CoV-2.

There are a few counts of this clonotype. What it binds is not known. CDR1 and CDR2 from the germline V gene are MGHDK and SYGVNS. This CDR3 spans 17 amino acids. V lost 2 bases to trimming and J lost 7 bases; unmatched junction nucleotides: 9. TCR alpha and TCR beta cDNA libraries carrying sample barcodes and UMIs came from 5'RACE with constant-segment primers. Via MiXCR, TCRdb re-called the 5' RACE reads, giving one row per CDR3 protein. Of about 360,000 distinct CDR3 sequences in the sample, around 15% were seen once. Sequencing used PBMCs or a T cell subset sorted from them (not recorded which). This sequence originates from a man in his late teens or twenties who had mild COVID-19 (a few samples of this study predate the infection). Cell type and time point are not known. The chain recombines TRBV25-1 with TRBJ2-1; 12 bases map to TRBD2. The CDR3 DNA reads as TGTGCCAGCAGTGAACTCCGGACTAGCGGGGCGGGGAATGAGCAGTTCTTC. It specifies CASSELRTSGAGNEQFF.